This TCR beta chain comes out of a study of blood T cells in healthy people across ages. Overall study findings and caveats: Expanded clonotype shifts may have been confounded, as the donors had an unknown CMV status.

Peripheral blood was drawn, 7.5 to 10 milliliters per donor. Comment on this clonotype: Antigen unknown.

Next came a second PCR, run for about 7 to 11 cycles, which used a sample-barcoded 5' primer along with a J-beta primer mix. Through a template-switch adaptor with 12 random nucleotides, each cDNA molecule received a tag. TCRdb re-analysed the 5' RACE reads in MiXCR, keeping a single row per CDR3 protein. The sample carries approximately 1.5 million distinct CDR3 sequences, about 42% recorded once. Trimming removed 1 base at V and 3 bases at J, with 9 bases between. This CDR3 is built from 13 residues. Germline-derived CDR1 and CDR2 are SQVTM and ANQGSEA. The origin of this receptor is a woman between 18 and 29 years old in good health. The sample comprised blood. The chain is built from TRBV29-1 and TRBJ1-2, with D unresolved. Here the CDR3 reads CSVEAMAYYGYTF. The CDR3 nucleotides are TGCAGCGTTGAAGCCATGGCCTACTATGGCTACACCTTC. The full variable domain, completed using reference TRBV29-1 and TRBJ1-2, is SAVISQKPSRDICQRGTSLTIQCQVDSQVTMMFWYRQQPGQSLTLIATANQGSEATYESGFVIDKFPISRPNLTFSTLTVSNMSPEDSSIYLCSVEAMAYYGYTFGSGTRLTVV.